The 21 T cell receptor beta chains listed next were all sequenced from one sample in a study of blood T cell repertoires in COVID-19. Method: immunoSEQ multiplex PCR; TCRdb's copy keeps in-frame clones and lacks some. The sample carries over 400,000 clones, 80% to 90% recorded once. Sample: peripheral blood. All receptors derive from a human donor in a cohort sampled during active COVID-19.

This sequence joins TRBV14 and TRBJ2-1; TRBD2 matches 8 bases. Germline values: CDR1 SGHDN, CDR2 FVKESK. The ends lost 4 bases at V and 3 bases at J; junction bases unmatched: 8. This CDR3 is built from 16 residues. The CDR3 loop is CASSPTGREVYNEQFF. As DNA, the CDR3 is TGTGCCAGCAGCCCAACGGGGCGGGAGGTCTACAATGAGCAGTTCTTC.

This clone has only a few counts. CDR3 nucleotides: TGTGCCTGGAGTGTACTTTCGGGATTAAAAGCTTTCTTT. Translation: CAWSVLSGLKAFF. The chain uses TRBV30 and TRBJ1-1; no clear D gene. The CDR3 contains 13 residues. The V and J ends lost 0 bases and 9 bases respectively, with 14 bases between them. Per the germline V gene, CDR1 is GTSNPN and CDR2 is SVGIG (reference sequence).

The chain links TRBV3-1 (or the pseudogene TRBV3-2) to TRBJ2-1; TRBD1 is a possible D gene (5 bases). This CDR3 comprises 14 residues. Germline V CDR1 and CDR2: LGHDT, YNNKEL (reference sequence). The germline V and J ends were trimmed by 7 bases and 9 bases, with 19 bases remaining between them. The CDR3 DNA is TGTGCCAGCAAAAACTCCCTAGGGGCTACTGAGCAGTTCTTC. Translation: CASKNSLGATEQFF.

CDR3 bases: TGTGCCAGCTCACTATATAAGGGACAGCCCCTGAACACTGAAGCTTTCTTT. Its protein product is CASSLYKGQPLNTEAFF. The rearrangement links TRBV18 to TRBJ1-1, with 7 positions matching TRBD1. CDR1 is KGHSH, CDR2 LQKENI, per germline. The CDR3 contains 17 residues. The junction had 11 bases not matched to a gene; V was cut back by 4 bases and J by 0 bases.

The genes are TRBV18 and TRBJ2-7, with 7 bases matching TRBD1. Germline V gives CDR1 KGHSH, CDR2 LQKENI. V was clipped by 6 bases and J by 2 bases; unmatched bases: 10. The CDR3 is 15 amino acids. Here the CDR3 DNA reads TGTGCCAGCTCGTCGGACAGGAGTACTACCTACGAGCAGTACTTC. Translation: CASSSDRSTTYEQYF.

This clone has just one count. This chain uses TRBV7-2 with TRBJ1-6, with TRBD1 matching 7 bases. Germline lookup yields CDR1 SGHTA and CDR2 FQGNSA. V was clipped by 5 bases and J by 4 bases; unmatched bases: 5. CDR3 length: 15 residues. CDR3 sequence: CASSPQGMYNSPLHF. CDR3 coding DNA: TGTGCCAGCAGCCCACAGGGGATGTATAATTCACCCCTCCACTTT.

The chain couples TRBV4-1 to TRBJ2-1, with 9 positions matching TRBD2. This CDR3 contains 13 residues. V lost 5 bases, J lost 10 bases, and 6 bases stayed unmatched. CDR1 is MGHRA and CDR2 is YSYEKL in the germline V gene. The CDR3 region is CASSSVTSGEQFF. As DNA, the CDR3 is TGCGCCAGCAGCTCCGTGACTAGCGGAGAGCAGTTCTTC.

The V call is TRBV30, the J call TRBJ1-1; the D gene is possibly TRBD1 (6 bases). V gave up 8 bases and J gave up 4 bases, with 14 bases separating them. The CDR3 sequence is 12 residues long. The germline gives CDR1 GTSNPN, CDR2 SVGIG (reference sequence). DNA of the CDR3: TGTGCCGGTGACAGGTATAGCACTGAAGCTTTCTTT. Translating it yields CAGDRYSTEAFF.

The CDR3 here is CASSNAGQNPNYGYTF. CDR3 nucleotide sequence: TGTGCCAGCAGCAACGCGGGACAGAATCCGAACTATGGCTACACCTTC. The chain combines TRBV21-1 with TRBJ1-2; TRBD1 is taken as the D call from the table, unchecked against the DNA. TRBV21-1 is a known pseudogene. The CDR3 contains 16 residues.

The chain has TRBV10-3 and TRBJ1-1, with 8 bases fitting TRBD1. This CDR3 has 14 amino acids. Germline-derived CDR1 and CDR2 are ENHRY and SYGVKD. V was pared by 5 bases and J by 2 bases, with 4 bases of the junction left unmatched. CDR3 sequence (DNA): TGTGCCATCAGTATGACAGGGGTTAACACTGAAGCTTTCTTT. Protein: CAISMTGVNTEAFF.

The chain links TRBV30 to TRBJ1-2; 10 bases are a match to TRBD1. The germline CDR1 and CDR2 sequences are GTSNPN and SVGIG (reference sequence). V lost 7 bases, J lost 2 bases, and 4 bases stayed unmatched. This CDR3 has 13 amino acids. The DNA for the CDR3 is TGTGCCTCAGGACAGGGGGGAAACTATGGCTACACCTTC. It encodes CASGQGGNYGYTF.

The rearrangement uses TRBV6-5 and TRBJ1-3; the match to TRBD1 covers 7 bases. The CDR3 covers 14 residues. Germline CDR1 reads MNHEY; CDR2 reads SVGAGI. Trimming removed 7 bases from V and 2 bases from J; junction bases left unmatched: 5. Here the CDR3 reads CASTRGRTGNTIYF. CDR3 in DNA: TGTGCCAGCACAAGGGGGCGGACTGGAAACACCATATATTTT.

CDR3 loop: CASTPSGDNEQFF. The CDR3 DNA follows: TGCGCCAGCACCCCCAGCGGAGACAATGAGCAGTTCTTC. The J gene is TRBJ2-1, the V gene TRBV5-1; perhaps TRBD2 as D (5 bases). The CDR3 has 13 residues. Trimming took 6 bases from V and 5 from J, leaving 12 bases between them. The germline V gene has CDR1 SGHRS and CDR2 YFSETQ.

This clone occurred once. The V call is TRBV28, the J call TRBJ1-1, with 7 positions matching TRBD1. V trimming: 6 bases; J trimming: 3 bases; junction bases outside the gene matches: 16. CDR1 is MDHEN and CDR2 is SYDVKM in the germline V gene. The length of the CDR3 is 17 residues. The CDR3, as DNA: TGTGCCAGCAGCCCCCCCGGACAGGCCGCTTCCTACACTGAAGCTTTCTTT. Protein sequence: CASSPPGQAASYTEAFF.

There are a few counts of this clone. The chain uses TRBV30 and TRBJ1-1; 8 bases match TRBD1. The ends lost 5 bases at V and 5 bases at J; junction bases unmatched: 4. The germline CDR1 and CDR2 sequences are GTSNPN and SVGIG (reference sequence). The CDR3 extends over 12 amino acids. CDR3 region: CAWGTGRTEAFF. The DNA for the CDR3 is TGTGCCTGGGGGACAGGCCGGACTGAAGCTTTCTTT.

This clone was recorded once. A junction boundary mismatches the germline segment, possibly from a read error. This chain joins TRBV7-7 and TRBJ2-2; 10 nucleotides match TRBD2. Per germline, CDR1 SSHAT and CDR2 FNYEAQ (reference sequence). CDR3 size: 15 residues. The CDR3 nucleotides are TGTGCTAGCAGCTGGACTAGCGGGAACACCGGGGAGCTGTTTTTT. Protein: CASSWTSGNTGELFF.

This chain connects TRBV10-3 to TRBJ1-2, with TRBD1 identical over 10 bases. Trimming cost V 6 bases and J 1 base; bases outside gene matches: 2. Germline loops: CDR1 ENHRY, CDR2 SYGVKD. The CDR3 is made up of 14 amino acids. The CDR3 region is CAIRGQGLNYGYTF. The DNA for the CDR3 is TGTGCCATCAGGGGACAGGGGCTTAACTATGGCTACACCTTC.

The CDR3 DNA follows: TGTGCCAGCAGCGTGACTAGCCGATACACAGATACGCAGTATTTT. This translates into CASSVTSRYTDTQYF. The chain combines TRBV9 with TRBJ2-3, with 7 bases that match TRBD2. After removal of 2 bases from V and 2 bases from J, the junction contained 5 bases not matched to a gene. Germline loops: CDR1 SGDLS, CDR2 YYNGEE. The CDR3 is made up of 15 amino acids.

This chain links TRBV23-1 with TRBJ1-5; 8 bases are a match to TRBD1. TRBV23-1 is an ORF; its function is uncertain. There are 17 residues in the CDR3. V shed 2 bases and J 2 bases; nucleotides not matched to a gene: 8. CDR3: CASSQKPRGRGNQPQHF. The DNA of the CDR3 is TGCGCCAGCAGTCAAAAACCCAGGGGGCGAGGCAATCAGCCCCAGCATTTT.

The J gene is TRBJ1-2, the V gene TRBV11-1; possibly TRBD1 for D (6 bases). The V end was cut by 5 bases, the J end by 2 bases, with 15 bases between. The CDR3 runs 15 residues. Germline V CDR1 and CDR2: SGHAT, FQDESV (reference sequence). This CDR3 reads CASSRQAPINYGYTF. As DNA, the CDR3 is TGTGCCAGCAGCCGACAGGCACCCATCAACTATGGCTACACCTTC.

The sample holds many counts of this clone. The DNA of the CDR3 is TGCGCCAGCAGAGGCGGGACAGGGTACACCGGGGAGCTGTTTTTT. Residues: CASRGGTGYTGELFF. The chain recombines TRBV4-1 with TRBJ2-2, with 9 bases identical to TRBD1. The germline gives CDR1 MGHRA, CDR2 YSYEKL. J was trimmed by 3 bases and V by 6 bases; bases with no gene match: 5. The CDR3 spans 15 residues.